These T cell receptor beta chains were read from a single sample in a study of cytomegalovirus exposure and HLA in healthy donors. Using immunoSEQ multiplex PCR, the repertoire was profiled, and TCRdb retains in-frame clones only, with some absent. The sample table includes about 200,000 clones. The sequenced material came from PBMCs. The receptors here all came from a girl aged 2-10 years in good health and CMV-seropositive. The CDR3 runs from the conserved cysteine through the conserved F or W. The D gene is left open where the match is weak.

V gene	CDR3 length	D gene	J gene	CDR3 protein	CDR3 DNA
TRBV28	17	TRBD1	TRBJ1-5	CASSQRQGAVRNQPQHF	TGTGCCAGCAGTCAACGACAGGGGGCGGTACGGAATCAGCCCCAGCATTTT
TRBV11-2	14	TRBD2	TRBJ2-1	CASSWSSGDNEQFF	TGTGCCAGCAGCTGGTCTAGCGGGGACAATGAGCAGTTCTTC
TRBV27	11	NA	TRBJ1-4	CASHGGGELFF	TGTGCCAGCCACGGCGGCGGGGAACTGTTTTTT
TRBV6-4	15	TRBD1	TRBJ1-1	CASSETGDRNTEAFF	TGTGCCAGCAGCGAGACAGGGGATCGGAACACTGAAGCTTTCTTT
TRBV7-2	13	NA	TRBJ1-5	CASSLRGNQPQHF	TGTGCCAGCAGCTTAAGGGGTAACCAGCCCCAGCATTTT
TRBV20-1	10	TRBD2	TRBJ2-1	CSARGLGRFF	TGCAGTGCTAGGGGACTAGGCCGGTTCTTC
TRBV19	20	TRBD2	TRBJ2-3	CASSPRPGLAGGPSTDTQYF	TGTGCCAGTAGTCCCCGGCCGGGACTAGCGGGAGGGCCGAGCACAGATACGCAGTATTTT
TRBV28	15	NA	TRBJ1-2	CASSSPGAQSGGYTF	TGTGCCAGCAGTTCGCCCGGGGCCCAGAGCGGGGGCTACACCTTC
TRBV27	13	NA	TRBJ1-1	CASSLNSYTEAFF	TGTGCCAGCAGTTTAAACTCGTACACTGAAGCTTTCTTT
TRBV10-3	12	NA	TRBJ1-6	CAIRGADSPLHF	TGTGCCATCAGGGGGGCGGATTCACCCCTCCACTTT
TRBV5-4	14	NA	TRBJ2-5	CASSTGGGEETQYF	TGTGCCAGCAGCACGGGAGGGGGCGAGGAGACCCAGTACTTC
TRBV6-1	14	TRBD1	TRBJ1-4	CASSVRRGPEKLFF	TGTGCCAGCAGTGTGCGCAGGGGGCCTGAAAAACTGTTTTTT
TRBV9	15	NA	TRBJ2-1	CASSVDLDSYNEQFF	TGTGCCAGCAGCGTCGATCTCGACAGTTACAATGAGCAGTTCTTC
TRBV28	11	NA	TRBJ2-3	CATRQEDTQYF	TGTGCCACAAGGCAGGAAGATACGCAGTATTTT
TRBV5-8	15	NA	TRBJ1-1	CASSLGAGKNTEAFF	TGTGCCAGCAGCTTGGGTGCAGGGAAGAACACTGAAGCTTTCTTT
TRBV4-1	14	TRBD1	TRBJ1-2	CASSQGDRGDGYTF	TGCGCCAGCAGCCAAGGCGACAGGGGGGATGGCTACACCTTC
TRBV29-1	15	TRBD2	TRBJ2-3	CSVGDYTSSTDTQYF	TGCAGCGTTGGGGACTACACTTCTAGCACAGATACGCAGTATTTT
TRBV28	18	TRBD1	TRBJ1-1	CASSFHRQGSFLNTEAFF	TGTGCCAGCAGTTTCCATAGACAGGGTAGTTTTTTGAACACTGAAGCTTTCTTT
TRBV6-4	15	TRBD2	TRBJ2-3	CASSLEAGVPDTQYF	TGTGCCAGCAGTCTGGAGGCGGGAGTCCCCGATACGCAGTATTTT
TRBV19	15	NA	TRBJ2-7	CASSMGVGQGGEQYF	TGTGCCAGTAGTATGGGCGTCGGGCAGGGTGGCGAGCAGTACTTC
TRBV7-9	14	TRBD1	TRBJ2-1	CASSQHGQDNEQFF	TGTGCCAGCAGCCAACATGGACAGGACAATGAGCAGTTCTTC
TRBV28	14	TRBD1	TRBJ2-7	CASSFGTGPYEQYF	TGTGCCAGCAGTTTCGGGACAGGGCCCTACGAGCAGTACTTC
TRBV28	14	NA	TRBJ1-1	CASSLPSSNTEAFF	TGTGCCAGCAGTTTACCCTCCTCGAACACTGAAGCTTTCTTT
TRBV11-2	12	TRBD1	TRBJ1-1	CASSVSQGGAFF	TGTGCCAGCAGCGTTTCCCAGGGGGGAGCTTTCTTT
TRBV6-5	15	TRBD1	TRBJ2-1	CASSYGQGGYNEQFF	TGTGCCAGCAGTTACGGACAGGGGGGATACAATGAGCAGTTCTTC
TRBV7-8	12	TRBD2	TRBJ2-1	CASSPGGGEQFF	TGTGCCAGCAGCCCCGGGGGGGGAGAGCAGTTCTTC
TRBV29-1	12	NA	TRBJ2-3	CSVEIGEDTQYF	TGCAGCGTTGAAATCGGTGAAGATACGCAGTATTTT
TRBV18	17	NA	TRBJ2-6	CASSPYRTDSGANVLTF	TGTGCCAGCTCACCGTACAGAACCGACTCTGGGGCCAACGTCCTGACTTTC
TRBV4-2	13	TRBD1	TRBJ2-7	CASSPRTGDEQYF	TGTGCCAGCAGCCCCCGGACAGGGGACGAGCAGTACTTC
TRBV28	16	NA	TRBJ1-3	CASSLWAGSSGNTIYF	TGTGCCAGCAGTTTATGGGCAGGGTCGTCTGGAAACACCATATATTTT
TRBV7-8	15	TRBD2	TRBJ2-7	CASSPGLAQTYEQYF	TGTGCCAGCAGCCCCGGACTAGCTCAAACCTACGAGCAGTACTTC
TRBV28	15	NA	TRBJ1-2	CASSSDRTRADGYTF	TGTGCCAGCAGTTCGGACCGAACCAGGGCCGATGGCTACACCTTC
TRBV28	15	TRBD2	TRBJ2-4	CASSLLAGGRGIQYF	TGTGCCAGCAGTCTTCTAGCGGGAGGAAGGGGCATTCAGTACTTC
TRBV6-5	15	TRBD1	TRBJ2-2	CASRTGQSNTGELFF	TGTGCCAGCAGGACGGGACAGTCGAACACCGGGGAGCTGTTTTTT
TRBV13	20	TRBD1	TRBJ1-3	CASSPGTGPGKGASGNTIYF	TGTGCCAGCAGCCCCGGAACCGGGCCTGGAAAGGGGGCCTCTGGAAACACCATATATTTT
TRBV9	15	NA	TRBJ1-2	CASSAFMTGTYGYTF	TGTGCCAGCAGCGCATTTATGACAGGAACCTATGGCTACACCTTC
TRBV5-1	15	NA	TRBJ2-5	CASSFRAGYQETQYF	TGCGCCAGCAGCTTCCGCGCGGGGTACCAAGAGACCCAGTACTTC